The rows below give T cell receptor beta chains drawn from one sample of a study of blood T cell repertoires in COVID-19. Libraries were prepared by immunoSEQ multiplex PCR; TCRdb keeps only in-frame clonotypes and omits some of them. The data contain about 310,000 clones, about nine tenths of them singletons. The sequencing input was peripheral blood. The receptors stem from a man aged 50-60 years with active or convalescent COVID-19. Each CDR3 is given with its conserved first and last residue. The D gene is left open where the match is weak. A row's size may be missing; if present it is once, few, many or a size class.

>.|TRBJ1-1|TRBV3-1/TRBV3-2|TRBD1
CASSLGGQENTEAFF
TGTGCCAGCAGCCTTGGGGGACAGGAGAACACTGAAGCTTTCTTT
>.|TRBJ1-3|TRBV6-5|.
CASPRDSGNTIYF
TGTGCCAGCCCCAGGGACTCTGGAAACACCATATATTTT
>once|TRBJ1-5|TRBV19|.
CASSRAAYSNQPQHF
TGTGCCAGTAGTAGGGCAGCCTATAGCAATCAGCCCCAGCATTTT
>.|TRBJ1-2|TRBV30|.
CAWSVWDTNYGYTF
TGTGCCTGGAGTGTATGGGACACTAACTATGGCTACACCTTC
>.|TRBJ2-5|TRBV19|TRBD2
CASSISSGGSQETQYF
TGTGCCAGTAGTATATCGAGCGGGGGGTCCCAAGAGACCCAGTACTTC
>.|TRBJ2-5|TRBV29-1|TRBD2
CSVRSGGGETQYF
TGCAGCGTTCGTTCGGGAGGGGGGGAGACCCAGTACTTC
>.|TRBJ1-1|TRBV19|TRBD1
CASSIGAGTAAEAFF
TGTGCCAGTAGTATCGGGGCAGGGACAGCAGCTGAAGCTTTCTTT
>.|TRBJ2-2|TRBV6-5|TRBD1
CASNPTGATGELFF
TGTGCCAGCAATCCGACAGGGGCCACCGGGGAGCTGTTTTTT
>.|TRBJ1-2|TRBV27|.
CASRNQGFEYGYTF
TGTGCCAGCAGAAACCAGGGGTTTGAGTATGGCTACACCTTC
>.|TRBJ2-5|TRBV2|TRBD1
CASSRSGGGETQYF
TGTGCCAGCAGTAGATCAGGGGGCGGAGAGACCCAGTACTTC
>.|TRBJ2-7|TRBV19|.
CASRLNSQPAYEQYF
TGTGCCAGTAGACTGAATTCGCAACCGGCCTACGAGCAGTACTTC
>.|TRBJ1-3|TRBV9|.
CASSVDGGTGNTIYF
TGTGCCAGCAGCGTAGATGGGGGGACGGGAAACACCATATATTTT
>.|TRBJ2-2|TRBV15|TRBD1
CATSRKDRGHVELFF
TGTGCCACCAGCAGAAAAGACAGGGGACATGTGGAGCTGTTTTTT
>.|TRBJ2-7|TRBV5-6|.
CASSPRQAPSYEQYF
TGTGCCAGCAGCCCTAGACAGGCCCCCTCCTACGAGCAGTACTTC
>.|TRBJ1-2|TRBV6-6|.
CASKGTDGYTF
TGTGCCAGCAAAGGGACTGATGGCTACACCTTC
>.|TRBJ1-6|TRBV3-1/TRBV3-2|.
CASSQEAVNSPLHF
TGTGCCAGCAGCCAAGAGGCTGTTAATTCACCCCTCCACTTT
>.|TRBJ2-3|TRBV19|TRBD2
CASRVTSGGQDTQYF
TGTGCCAGTAGGGTGACTAGCGGGGGGCAGGATACGCAGTATTTT
>once|TRBJ2-3|TRBV5-6|TRBD2
CASSTTSGGADTQYF
TGTGCCAGCAGCACCACTAGCGGGGGGGCAGATACGCAGTATTTT
>.|TRBJ2-1|TRBV19|.
CASSPTTASSYNEQFF
TGTGCCAGTAGTCCTACGACAGCGAGCTCCTACAATGAGCAGTTCTTC
>once|TRBJ1-2|TRBV27|.
CASSLSSDPSYGYTF
TGTGCCAGCAGTTTGAGCTCCGACCCTAGCTATGGCTACACCTTC
>.|TRBJ1-3|TRBV15|TRBD1
CATSRGTATGGNTIYF
TGTGCCACCAGCAGGGGGACAGCGACGGGGGGAAACACCATATATTTT
>.|TRBJ1-5|TRBV6-2/TRBV6-3|.
CASSPPGQGWLSQHF
TGTGCCAGCAGTCCCCCGGGGCAGGGGTGGTTGTCCCAGCATTTT
>.|TRBJ1-2|TRBV27|TRBD1
CASRADREFGYTF
TGTGCCAGCAGGGCGGACAGGGAGTTCGGCTACACCTTC
>.|TRBJ1-2|TRBV24-1|.
CATSEPTVNYGYTF
TGTGCCACCAGTGAGCCGACAGTGAACTATGGCTACACCTTC
>.|TRBJ2-3|TRBV5-4|TRBD2
CASSHGLAGDLGTDTQYF
TGTGCCAGCAGCCATGGACTAGCGGGGGACTTAGGCACAGATACGCAGTATTTT
>.|TRBJ2-3|TRBV6-1|.
CASSERSDHYPSTQYF
TGTGCCAGCAGTGAACGTTCAGACCACTACCCCAGTACGCAGTATTTT
>once|TRBJ1-2|TRBV5-8|TRBD1
CASGTRQGWSYTF
TGTGCCAGCGGCACTCGACAGGGATGGAGCTACACCTTC
>once|TRBJ1-3|TRBV5-1|.
CASSSGPGNTIYF
TGCGCCAGCAGCTCAGGCCCTGGAAACACCATATATTTT
>.|TRBJ2-3|TRBV5-1|TRBD2
CASSYGLAMIDTQYF
TGCGCCAGCAGCTACGGACTAGCGATGATAGATACGCAGTATTTT
>.|TRBJ2-2|TRBV3-1/TRBV3-2|TRBD2
CASSLTGGANTGELFF
TGTGCCAGCAGCCTAACGGGGGGGGCGAACACCGGGGAGCTGTTTTTT
>.|TRBJ2-7|TRBV6-5|.
CASSSLGGQRPLEQYF
TGTGCCAGCAGTTCTTTGGGTGGACAGCGTCCCCTCGAGCAGTACTTC
>few|TRBJ1-1|TRBV2|TRBD1
CASSRDRERSAFF
TGTGCCAGCAGCCGGGACAGGGAACGTTCAGCTTTCTTT
>.|TRBJ1-2|TRBV5-6|TRBD1
CASSATGYGYTF
TGTGCCAGCAGCGCGACAGGGTATGGCTACACCTTC
>few|TRBJ1-2|TRBV10-3|.
CAISGLGQGPGSGGYTF
TGTGCCATCAGTGGACTCGGTCAGGGGCCCGGCTCTGGTGGCTACACCTTC
>.|TRBJ1-5|TRBV9|.
CASSVLGHRNQPQHF
TGTGCCAGCAGCGTACTAGGACACCGGAATCAGCCCCAGCATTTT
>.|TRBJ2-2|TRBV27|TRBD1
CASSLGTGSPGELFF
TGTGCCAGCAGTTTGGGGACAGGGTCCCCCGGGGAGCTGTTTTTT
>.|TRBJ1-2|TRBV18|.
CASSPQRRGEGYTF
TGTGCCAGCTCACCACAAAGGAGGGGAGAAGGCTACACCTTC
>.|TRBJ1-2|TRBV5-1|TRBD1
CASSLRTGGELYGYTF
TGCGCCAGCAGCTTGAGGACAGGGGGCGAGTTGTATGGCTACACCTTC
>.|TRBJ1-1|TRBV28|.
CASSPVGGPEAFF
TGTGCCAGCAGCCCGGTCGGAGGACCAGAAGCTTTCTTT
>.|TRBJ2-4|TRBV11-2|.
CASSSEGGNIQYF
TGTGCCAGCAGCTCAGAAGGAGGAAACATTCAGTACTTC
>.|TRBJ1-5|TRBV7-8|.
CASSGKGRNQPQHF
TGTGCCAGCAGCGGCAAGGGGCGCAATCAGCCCCAGCATTTT
>.|TRBJ1-6|TRBV27|.
CASSPSRGSYNSPLHF
TGTGCCAGCAGTCCATCACGAGGGTCCTATAATTCACCCCTCCACTTT
>.|TRBJ2-3|TRBV7-3|.
CASSPTPGASTDTQYF
TGTGCCAGCAGCCCTACCCCAGGTGCTAGCACAGATACGCAGTATTTT
>.|TRBJ2-2|TRBV27|.
CASSLSTANTGELFF
TGTGCCAGCAGTTTATCGACAGCAAACACCGGGGAGCTGTTTTTT
>.|TRBJ2-3|TRBV30|TRBD2
CAWGSGIGTDTQYF
TGTGCCTGGGGAAGCGGGATAGGCACAGATACGCAGTATTTT
>.|TRBJ2-7|TRBV6-2/TRBV6-3|TRBD2
CASSRLALYEQYF
TGTGCCAGCAGCCGACTAGCGCTCTACGAGCAGTACTTC
>.|TRBJ2-7|TRBV27|.
CASSSLQTITYEQYF
TGTGCCAGCAGTTCCCTACAAACTATCACCTACGAGCAGTACTTC
>.|TRBJ2-1|TRBV30|TRBD1
CAWDTGTGYNEQFF
TGTGCCTGGGACACCGGGACAGGATACAATGAGCAGTTCTTC
>.|TRBJ1-4|TRBV6-5|.
CASSGGEGEKLFF
TGTGCCAGCAGCGGAGGTGAGGGCGAAAAACTGTTTTTT
>.|TRBJ2-5|TRBV18|TRBD2
CASSDGTSGGETQYF
TGTGCCAGCTCGGACGGGACTAGCGGCGGGGAGACCCAGTACTTC
>.|TRBJ2-2|TRBV18|TRBD2
CASSPSFTSGGELFF
TGTGCCAGCTCACCCTCTTTTACTAGCGGCGGGGAGCTGTTTTTT
>.|TRBJ1-6|TRBV6-5|.
CASNVGSYNSPLHF
TGTGCCAGCAATGTCGGCTCCTATAATTCACCCCTCCACTTT
>.|TRBJ1-2|TRBV7-8|TRBD1
CASSPRQGYGYTF
TGTGCCAGCAGCCCCCGACAGGGCTATGGCTACACCTTC
>.|TRBJ2-7|TRBV6-5|TRBD1
CASSTTRQGKGEQYF
TGTGCCAGCAGCACAACTAGACAGGGGAAAGGGGAGCAGTACTTC
>.|TRBJ2-5|TRBV7-8|TRBD1
CASSRSGGETQYF
TGTGCCAGCAGCCGTTCAGGGGGAGAGACCCAGTACTTC
>.|TRBJ2-5|TRBV9|TRBD2
CASSPGLAGLETQYF
TGTGCCAGCAGCCCCGGACTAGCGGGGTTGGAGACCCAGTACTTC
>.|TRBJ2-3|TRBV5-1|TRBD2
CASSLTSGRDTQYF
TGCGCCAGCAGCTTGACTAGCGGGAGAGATACGCAGTATTTT
>.|TRBJ2-4|TRBV2|.
CASSLFPPGTLVAKNIQYF
TGTGCCAGCAGTCTCTTCCCCCCGGGGACTTTAGTAGCCAAAAACATTCAGTACTTC
>.|TRBJ1-1|TRBV3-1/TRBV3-2|.
CASSQWGRRNTEAFF
TGTGCCAGCAGCCAATGGGGGAGGAGGAACACTGAAGCTTTCTTT
>few|TRBJ1-5|TRBV14|TRBD1
CASSGTEGQPQHF
TGTGCCAGCAGCGGGACAGAGGGTCAGCCCCAGCATTTT